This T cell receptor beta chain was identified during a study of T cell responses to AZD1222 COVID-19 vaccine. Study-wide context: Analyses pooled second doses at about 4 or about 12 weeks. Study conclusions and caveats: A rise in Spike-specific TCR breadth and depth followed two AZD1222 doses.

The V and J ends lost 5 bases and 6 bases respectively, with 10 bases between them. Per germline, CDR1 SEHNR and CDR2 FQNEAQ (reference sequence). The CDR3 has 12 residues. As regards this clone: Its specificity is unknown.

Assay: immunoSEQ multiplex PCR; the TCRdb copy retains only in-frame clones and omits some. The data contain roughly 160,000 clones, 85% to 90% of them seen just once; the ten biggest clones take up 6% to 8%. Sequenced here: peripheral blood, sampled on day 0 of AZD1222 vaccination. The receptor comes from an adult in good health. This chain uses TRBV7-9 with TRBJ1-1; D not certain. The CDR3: CASSTPGPEAFF. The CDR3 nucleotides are TGTGCCAGCAGCACTCCAGGACCTGAAGCTTTCTTT.